Only a few counts were recorded for the clone carrying this T cell receptor (beta chain). The antigen is undetermined. TCRdb recomputed calls from the reads with MiXCR, one row per CDR3 protein. The profile shows hundreds of thousands of distinct CDR3 sequences, 30% to 35% of them singletons. Between the trimmed V and J ends, which lost 8 bases and 10 bases, there was a span of 14 bases. The CDR3 contains 11 residues. Germline CDR1 SEHNR, CDR2 FQNEAQ (reference sequence). The data belong to a study of T cell repertoires in cytomegalovirus infection. Source: cultured CD8+ T cells from PBMCs, taken from culture after CMV antigen stimulation. The TCR originated in a human donor in good health (CMV status not recorded). Some clones in this sample may be carry-over from other donors' samples. V and J are TRBV7-9 and TRBJ1-1, with unresolved D. The CDR3 nucleotides are TGTGCCAGCCAGCTCACCCAAGGAGCTTTCTTT. Its protein is CASQLTQGAFF.